These T cell receptor beta chains were read from a single sample in a study of identifying expanded T cells in peripheral blood. Only in-frame clones appear in the TCRdb table, and some are missing; sequencing was by immunoSEQ multiplex PCR. Altogether over 85,000 clones are present, 88% being singletons, with the ten largest covering 14%. Material for sequencing was blood. The origin of the receptors is a person aged 18 to 70 in good health. Each CDR3 is given with its conserved first and last residue. The D gene is left open where the match is weak. Some rows have no size entry. The others give once, few or many, or a class for an expanded clone.

TRBV9	-	many	TRBJ2-1	CASSDLPVGEQFF	TGTGCCAGCAGCGACCTTCCGGTGGGTGAGCAGTTCTTC
TRBV7-2	-	-	TRBJ1-5	CASSLESGGQSNQPQHF	TGTGCCAGCAGCTTAGAGTCCGGTGGGCAATCAAATCAGCCCCAGCATTTT
TRBV28	-	-	TRBJ2-7	CASSLLYISYEQYF	TGTGCCAGCAGTTTATTGTATATCTCCTACGAGCAGTACTTC
TRBV18	TRBD2	-	TRBJ2-3	CASSPGGGRAADTQYF	TGTGCCAGCTCACCAGGTGGCGGGAGGGCCGCAGATACGCAGTATTTT
TRBV27	-	-	TRBJ1-2	CASSPRDTYGYTF	TGTGCCAGCAGTCCGCGGGACACCTATGGCTACACCTTC
TRBV14	-	-	TRBJ2-3	CASSQGQLVKDTQYF	TGTGCCAGCAGCCAAGGGCAGCTAGTTAAAGATACGCAGTATTTT
TRBV4-1	-	few	TRBJ1-4	CASSHGQNNEKLFF	TGCGCCAGCAGCCATGGGCAGAATAATGAAAAACTGTTTTTT
TRBV6-5	-	-	TRBJ1-3	CASSSAVGGNTIYF	TGTGCCAGCAGTTCCGCTGTGGGTGGAAACACCATATATTTT
TRBV2	-	-	TRBJ2-7	CASVSGLTYEQYF	TGTGCCAGCGTCAGCGGGCTCACCTACGAGCAGTACTTC
TRBV9	-	-	TRBJ2-5	CASSVSSGLGETQYF	TGTGCCAGCAGCGTGAGTAGTGGGCTAGGAGAGACCCAGTACTTC
TRBV11-3	-	once	TRBJ2-7	CASSLGRGSYEQYF	TGTGCCAGCAGCTTAGGCAGGGGATCCTACGAGCAGTACTTC
TRBV25-1	-	few	TRBJ2-1	CASSDLASSSYNEQFF	TGTGCCAGCAGTGACCTAGCCTCTAGCTCCTACAATGAGCAGTTCTTC
TRBV18	TRBD1	once	TRBJ2-3	CASSRGTGSSADTQYF	TGTGCCAGCTCCCGTGGGACAGGTTCATCCGCGGATACGCAGTATTTT
TRBV4-2	TRBD1	-	TRBJ1-1	CASSQDRGTEAFF	TGTGCCAGCAGCCAAGACAGGGGGACTGAAGCTTTCTTT
TRBV27	-	-	TRBJ1-3	CASRSNRDSGNTIYF	TGTGCCAGTCGATCTAACCGGGACTCTGGAAACACCATATATTTT
TRBV9	TRBD2	-	TRBJ2-5	CASSTQAGEGETQYF	TGTGCCAGCAGCACGCAAGCGGGAGAAGGAGAGACCCAGTACTTC
TRBV5-6	TRBD1	-	TRBJ1-5	CASSFGQGNQPQHF	TGTGCCAGCAGCTTTGGACAGGGCAATCAGCCCCAGCATTTT
TRBV2	TRBD1	-	TRBJ1-2	CASSEETGWAYGYTF	TGTGCCAGCAGTGAAGAGACAGGGTGGGCCTATGGCTACACCTTC
TRBV25-1	TRBD2	-	TRBJ2-7	CASGGLADQGEQYF	TGTGCCAGCGGGGGACTAGCAGATCAAGGGGAGCAGTACTTC
TRBV30	-	-	TRBJ1-1	CAWSRQNTEAFF	TGTGCCTGGAGTCGACAGAACACTGAAGCTTTCTTT
TRBV7-2	TRBD1	-	TRBJ1-5	CASSLKGQGNQPQHF	TGTGCCAGCAGCTTAAAGGGACAGGGAAATCAGCCCCAGCATTTT
TRBV7-3	-	-	TRBJ2-5	CASSSSGNPLETQYF	TGTGCCAGCAGCTCCTCGGGGAACCCCCTAGAGACCCAGTACTTC
TRBV15	-	-	TRBJ1-2	CATSRTAGPYNYGYTF	TGTGCCACCAGCAGAACAGCGGGGCCGTATAACTATGGCTACACCTTC
TRBV5-6	-	-	TRBJ2-7	CASSYQYEQYF	TGTGCCAGCAGTTACCAGTACGAGCAGTACTTC
TRBV15	-	-	TRBJ1-1	CATSTSAGPFYGSYTEAFF	TGTGCCACCAGCACAAGTGCGGGACCATTCTACGGATCCTACACTGAAGCTTTCTTT
TRBV7-3	-	once	TRBJ2-7	CASSFYPMASYEQYF	TGTGCCAGCAGCTTTTACCCAATGGCCTCCTACGAGCAGTACTTC
TRBV14	TRBD1	-	TRBJ1-5	CASSRTGGGQPQHF	TGTGCCAGCAGTCGGACAGGGGGGGGTCAGCCCCAGCATTTT